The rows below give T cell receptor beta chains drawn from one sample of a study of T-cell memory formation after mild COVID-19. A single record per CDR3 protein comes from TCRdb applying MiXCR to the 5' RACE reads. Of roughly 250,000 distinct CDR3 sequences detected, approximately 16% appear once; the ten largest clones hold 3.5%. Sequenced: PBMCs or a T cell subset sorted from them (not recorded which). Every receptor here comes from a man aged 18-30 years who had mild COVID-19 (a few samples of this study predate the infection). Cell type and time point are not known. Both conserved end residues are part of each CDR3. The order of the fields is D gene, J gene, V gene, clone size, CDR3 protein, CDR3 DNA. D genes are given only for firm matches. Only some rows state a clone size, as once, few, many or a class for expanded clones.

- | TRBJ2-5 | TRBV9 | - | CASSLDQKETQYF | TGTGCCAGCAGCCTTGACCAGAAAGAGACCCAGTACTTC
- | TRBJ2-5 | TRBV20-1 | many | CSALGPDQETQYF | TGCAGTGCTCTAGGACCAGATCAAGAGACCCAGTACTTC
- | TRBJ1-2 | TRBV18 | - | CASSPPRDGYTF | TGTGCCAGCTCACCCCCTCGTGATGGCTACACCTTC
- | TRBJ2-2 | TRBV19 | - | CAIGKQTGLGNRELFF | TGTGCCATTGGGAAACAGACAGGCTTGGGTAACCGGGAGCTGTTTTTT
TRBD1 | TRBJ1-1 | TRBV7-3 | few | CASSRTGGYTEAFF | TGTGCCAGCAGCCGGACAGGGGGTTATACTGAAGCTTTCTTT
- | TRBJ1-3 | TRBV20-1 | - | CSADHPTKNTIYF | TGCAGTGCCGACCACCCCACGAAAAACACCATATATTTT
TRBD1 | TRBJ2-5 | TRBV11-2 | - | CASSLAGTGGRETQYF | TGTGCCAGCAGCTTAGCCGGGACAGGGGGCCGGGAGACCCAGTACTTC
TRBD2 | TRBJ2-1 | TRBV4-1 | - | CASSPRNRERGVQSNEQFF | TGCGCCAGCAGCCCGCGTAATAGGGAACGGGGGGTACAGAGCAATGAGCAGTTCTTC
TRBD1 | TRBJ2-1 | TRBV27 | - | CASRKTGRNEQFF | TGTGCCAGCAGAAAGACAGGGCGCAATGAGCAGTTCTTC
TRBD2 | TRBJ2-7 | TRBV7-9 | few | CASGRTSGGPSAGEQYF | TGTGCCAGCGGAAGGACTAGCGGGGGGCCCAGTGCAGGAGAGCAGTACTTC
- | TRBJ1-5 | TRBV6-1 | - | CASSEYGGQPQHF | TGTGCCAGCAGTGAATACGGGGGTCAGCCCCAGCATTTT
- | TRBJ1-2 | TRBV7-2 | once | CASSPHRVEYGYTF | TGTGCCAGCAGCCCACACAGGGTGGAATATGGCTACACCTTC
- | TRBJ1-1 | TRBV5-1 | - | CASSPPDTEAFF | TGCGCCAGCAGCCCTCCAGACACTGAAGCTTTCTTT
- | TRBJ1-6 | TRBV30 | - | CAWKDTGFSPLHF | TGTGCCTGGAAGGACACGGGGTTTTCACCCCTCCACTTT
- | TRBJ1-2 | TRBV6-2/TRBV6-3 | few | CASSYSNLMGGYTF | TGTGCCAGCAGTTACTCGAACCTCATGGGAGGCTACACCTTC
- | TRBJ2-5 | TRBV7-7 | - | CASSRGAATTETQYF | TGTGCTAGCAGCCGGGGGGCAGCAACGACGGAGACCCAGTACTTC
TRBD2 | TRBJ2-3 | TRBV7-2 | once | CASSLGLAGGFTDTQYF | TGTGCCAGCAGCTTAGGACTAGCGGGGGGGTTCACAGATACGCAGTATTTT
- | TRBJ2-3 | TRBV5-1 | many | CASSLGQETDTQYF | TGCGCCAGCAGCTTGGGACAGGAGACAGATACGCAGTATTTT
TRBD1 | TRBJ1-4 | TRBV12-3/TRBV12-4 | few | CASSLGTDNEKLFF | TGTGCCAGCAGTCTCGGGACAGACAATGAAAAACTGTTTTTT
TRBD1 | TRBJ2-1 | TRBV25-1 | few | CASSEDRVYNEQFF | TGTGCCAGCAGTGAGGACAGGGTGTACAATGAGCAGTTCTTC
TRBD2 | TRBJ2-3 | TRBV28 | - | CASISGGARTTQYF | TGTGCCAGCATTAGCGGGGGGGCCCGGACTACGCAGTATTTT
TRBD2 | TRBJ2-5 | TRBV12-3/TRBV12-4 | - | CASSRTSRGETQYF | TGTGCCAGCAGTCGGACTAGTCGGGGAGAGACCCAGTACTTC
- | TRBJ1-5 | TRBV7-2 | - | CASSFARREEQPQHF | TGTGCCAGCAGCTTCGCCCGGAGGGAGGAACAGCCCCAGCATTTT
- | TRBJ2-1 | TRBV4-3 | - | CASSRDTRVGRSYNEQFF | TGCGCCAGCAGCCGGGACACTAGGGTCGGCCGCTCCTACAATGAGCAGTTCTTC
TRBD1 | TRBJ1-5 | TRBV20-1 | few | CSASRRGSNGQPQHF | TGCAGTGCTAGCCGCAGGGGGTCCAACGGTCAGCCCCAGCATTTT
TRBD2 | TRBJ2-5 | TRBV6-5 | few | CASPPSGGAQSETQYF | TGTGCCAGCCCCCCTAGCGGGGGGGCGCAATCAGAGACCCAGTACTTC
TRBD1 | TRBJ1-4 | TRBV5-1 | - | CASSRQGAEEKLFF | TGCGCCAGCAGCCGACAGGGGGCTGAAGAAAAACTGTTTTTT
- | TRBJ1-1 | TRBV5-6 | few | CASSLKGRLNTEAFF | TGTGCCAGCAGCTTGAAGGGACGGCTGAACACTGAAGCTTTCTTT
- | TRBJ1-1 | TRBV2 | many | CAIRTLNTEAFF | TGTGCCATAAGGACGCTGAACACTGAAGCTTTCTTT
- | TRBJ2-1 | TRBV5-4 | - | CASKEGGPWYNEQFF | TGTGCCAGCAAAGAGGGGGGCCCGTGGTACAATGAGCAGTTCTTC
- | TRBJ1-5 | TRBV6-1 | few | CASSLHWVGGALSNQPQHF | TGTGCCAGCTCTCTTCACTGGGTAGGAGGGGCGTTAAGCAATCAGCCCCAGCATTTT
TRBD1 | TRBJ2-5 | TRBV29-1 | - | CSVDFAGGHETQYF | TGCAGCGTTGATTTTGCAGGGGGCCACGAGACCCAGTACTTC
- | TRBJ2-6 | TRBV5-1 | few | CASSLARSNSGANVLTF | TGCGCCAGCAGCTTGGCCCGCAGTAACTCTGGGGCCAACGTCCTGACTTTC
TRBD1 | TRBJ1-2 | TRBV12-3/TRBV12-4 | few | CASSFQGGYGYTF | TGTGCCAGCAGTTTTCAGGGGGGGTATGGCTACACCTTC
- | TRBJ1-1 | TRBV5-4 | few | CASSLASENTEAFF | TGTGCCAGCAGCTTGGCCTCCGAGAACACTGAAGCTTTCTTT
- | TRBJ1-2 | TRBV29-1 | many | CSVGGGEGYGYTF | TGCAGCGTCGGAGGTGGGGAAGGCTATGGCTACACCTTC
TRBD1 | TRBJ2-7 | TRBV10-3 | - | CAISLRDRGYEQYF | TGTGCCATCAGCCTCCGGGACAGGGGGTACGAGCAGTACTTC
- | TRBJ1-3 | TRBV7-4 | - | CASSFAPGGSGNTIYF | TGTGCCAGCAGCTTCGCCCCTGGCGGTTCTGGAAACACCATATATTTT
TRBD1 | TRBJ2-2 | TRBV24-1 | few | CATSDAGQGEGGELFF | TGTGCCACCAGTGATGCGGGACAGGGAGAAGGCGGGGAGCTGTTTTTT
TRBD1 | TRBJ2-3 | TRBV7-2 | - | CASSLQGAATDTQYF | TGTGCCAGCAGCTTACAGGGGGCGGCCACAGATACGCAGTATTTT